Below, 8 T cell receptor beta chains from the same sample are listed, as sequenced in a study of T cell repertoires in cytomegalovirus infection. One entry per CDR3 protein results from TCRdb running MiXCR on the reads. Here the sample spans about 110,000 distinct CDR3 sequences, around a tenth being singletons. Which antigens these TCRs recognize remains unknown. Sequencing was done on a sample of PBMCs, sequenced either directly or after in vitro stimulation (not recorded which). The receptors were sampled from a human donor in good health (CMV status not recorded). Some clones in this sample may be carry-over from other donors' samples.

This chain connects TRBV3-1 to TRBJ2-7; 10 bases agree with TRBD2. The J segment lost 9 bases and the V segment lost 1 base, leaving 9 bases of the junction unmatched. There are 15 residues in the CDR3. Germline V gene sequence: CDR1 LGHDT, CDR2 YNNKEL (reference sequence). The CDR3 region is CASSQAGLAVNVQYF. The CDR3 nucleotides are TGTGCCAGCAGCCAAGCAGGACTAGCGGTCAACGTGCAGTACTTC.

This clonotype has a count of ten or more. This sequence joins TRBV5-1 and TRBJ1-5; D is unresolved. This CDR3 is 14 amino acids long. V shed 1 base and J shed 4 bases, with 9 bases lying between them. Germline V CDR1 and CDR2: SGHRS, YFSETQ. The CDR3 protein is CASSLFPGNQPQHF. CDR3 nucleotides: TGCGCCAGCAGCTTGTTCCCCGGGAATCAGCCCCAGCATTTT.

In this sample, this clonotype turned up once. The rearrangement joins TRBV6-6 to TRBJ2-7; TRBD1 might be the D (6 bases). Germline lookup yields CDR1 MNHNY and CDR2 SVGAGI (reference sequence). The CDR3 contains 13 residues. The V end lost 8 bases, the J end lost 6 bases, and 17 bases lay between the germline ends. As DNA, the CDR3 is TGTGCCAGCGTAAACAGGGCCCCTTCCGAGCAGTACGTC. It encodes CASVNRAPSEQYV.

The sample holds many counts of this clonotype. V and J are TRBV27 and TRBJ2-1; 8 nucleotides agree with TRBD2. Trimming removed 0 bases from V and 4 bases from J; junction bases left unmatched: 14. The CDR3 spans 19 residues. CDR1 is MNHEY, CDR2 SMNVEV, per germline (reference sequence). CDR3 in DNA: TGTGCCAGCAGTTTATCGGTGGGGGCGGGGGGCCTGGGGTACAATGAGCAGTTCTTC. This codes for CASSLSVGAGGLGYNEQFF.

The table lists this clonotype with many counts. The chain's CDR3 is CASSSGGANTGELFF. The DNA for the CDR3 is TGTGCCAGCAGCTCCGGGGGGGCGAACACCGGGGAGCTGTTTTTT. This chain joins TRBV7-2 and TRBJ2-2; 8 bases agree with TRBD2. CDR1 SGHTA and CDR2 FQGNSA come from the germline V gene. With V trimmed by 4 bases and J by 0 bases, 1 base remained unmatched. CDR3 length: 15 residues.

This clonotype has more than one count but fewer than ten. The gene calls are TRBV7-9 and TRBJ2-1, with D perhaps TRBD1 (5 bases). From germline, CDR1 is SEHNR and CDR2 FQNEAQ (reference sequence). The CDR3 extends over 16 amino acids. V lost 5 bases, J lost 8 bases, and 22 bases lay in between. In nucleotides, the CDR3 is TGTGCCAGCAGCGGACGGAAGCTGCAGGGTATCCATGAGCAGTTCTTC. Its translation: CASSGRKLQGIHEQFF.

This clonotype was counted at least ten times. V and J are TRBV7-2 and TRBJ1-1; D unclear. This CDR3 region has 14 residues. CDR1 SGHTA and CDR2 FQGNSA come from the germline V gene. The V and J ends lost 6 bases and 4 bases respectively, with 15 bases between them. Here the CDR3 reads CASRYVSAGTEAFF. CDR3 nucleotides: TGTGCCAGCAGGTATGTCTCGGCCGGCACTGAAGCTTTCTTT.

This clonotype showed up just a few times. The genes are TRBV27 and TRBJ1-1; D remains unclear. Trimming pared 8 bases from V and 6 bases from J, leaving 16 bases between. Germline V CDR1 and CDR2: MNHEY, SMNVEV (reference sequence). The CDR3 runs 13 residues. CDR3 DNA: TGTGCCAGCGCCGTTGGGGATTGGTCTGAAGCTTTCTTT. Its protein product is CASAVGDWSEAFF.